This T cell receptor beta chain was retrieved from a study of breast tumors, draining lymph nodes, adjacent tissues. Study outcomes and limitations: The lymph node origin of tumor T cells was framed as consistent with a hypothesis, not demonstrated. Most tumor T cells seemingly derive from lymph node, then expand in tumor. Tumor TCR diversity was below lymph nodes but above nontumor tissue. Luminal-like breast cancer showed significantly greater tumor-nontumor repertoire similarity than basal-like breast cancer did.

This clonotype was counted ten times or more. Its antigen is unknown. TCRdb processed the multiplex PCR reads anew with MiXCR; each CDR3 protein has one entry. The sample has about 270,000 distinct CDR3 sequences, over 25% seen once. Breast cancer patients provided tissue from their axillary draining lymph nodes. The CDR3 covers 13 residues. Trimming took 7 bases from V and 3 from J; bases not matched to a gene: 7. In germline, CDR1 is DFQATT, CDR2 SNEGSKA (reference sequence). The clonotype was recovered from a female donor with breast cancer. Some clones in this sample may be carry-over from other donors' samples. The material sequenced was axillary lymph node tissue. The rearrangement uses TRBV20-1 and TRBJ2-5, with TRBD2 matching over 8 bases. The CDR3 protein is CSVSRLAKETQYF. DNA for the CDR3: TGCAGTGTGAGCAGACTAGCGAAAGAGACCCAGTACTTC.